These 29 T cell receptor beta chains were sequenced from one sample in a study of chemoradiotherapy in HPV16-positive cancers. The repertoire was sequenced with immunoSEQ multiplex PCR; TCRdb's copy has only in-frame clones and lacks some. Of 9,500 to 13,000 clones in the sample, 60% to 85% were seen once. Sequences were derived from tumor tissue, sampled from a patient who underwent chemoradiotherapy. The source is a human donor with HPV-associated anogenital cancer.

The chain joins TRBV11-2 to TRBJ2-2; maybe TRBD2 (5 bases). Germline V gives CDR1 SGHAT, CDR2 FQNNGV. CDR3 length: 14 residues. Trimming took 5 bases from V and 5 from J, leaving 12 bases between them. CDR3 bases: TGTGCCAGCAGCCAAAGCGAGGGTACCGGGGAGCTGTTTTTT. It is translated as CASSQSEGTGELFF.

V usage is TRBV19 and J usage is TRBJ1-2; D perhaps matches TRBD1 (6 bases). The CDR3 spans 16 residues. Trimming took 0 bases from V and 2 from J, leaving 13 bases between them. Germline CDR1 LNHDA, CDR2 SQIVND (reference sequence). CDR3 region: CASSIEGHRGNYGYTF. Written as DNA, the CDR3 is TGTGCCAGTAGTATAGAGGGACATCGAGGGAACTATGGCTACACCTTC.

This clone was detected once. V gene TRBV5-6 combines with J gene TRBJ1-1; 9 positions match TRBD1. Per the germline V gene, CDR1 is SGHDT and CDR2 is YYEEEE. CDR3 length equals 16 residues. V lost 0 bases, J lost 1 base, and 4 bases stayed unmatched. CDR3 bases: TGTGCCAGCAGCTTGGGCGGACAGGGGACGAACACTGAAGCTTTCTTT. Its protein is CASSLGGQGTNTEAFF. Filled out from reference TRBV5-6 and TRBJ1-1, the complete variable domain reads DAGVTQSPTHLIKTRGQQVTLRCSPKSGHDTVSWYQQALGQGPQFIFQYYEEEERQRGNFPDRFSGHQFPNYSSELNVNALLLGDSALYLCASSLGGQGTNTEAFFGQGTRLTVV.

The J gene is TRBJ2-1, the V gene TRBV5-1; D unresolved. This CDR3 is built from 14 residues. Germline CDR1 SGHRS, CDR2 YFSETQ. V dropped 0 bases and J dropped 7 bases, with 11 bases sitting between them. CDR3 coding DNA: TGCGCCAGCAGCTTGGCCACGGTTGGGAATGAGCAGTTCTTC. Amino acids: CASSLATVGNEQFF.

A single count supports this clone. The chain is built from TRBV28 and TRBJ1-6; D is possibly TRBD1 (5 bases). The CDR3 sequence is 15 residues long. V shed 6 bases and J shed 9 bases, with 18 bases lying between them. Germline CDR1 and CDR2: MDHEN and SYDVKM. This CDR3 is CASSIRTWGGSPLHF. The CDR3 nucleotides are TGTGCCAGCAGCATACGAACTTGGGGGGGTTCACCCCTCCACTTT.

The J gene is TRBJ1-5, the V gene TRBV7-8; D not certain. The CDR3 sequence is 17 residues long. CDR1 and CDR2 from the germline V gene are SGHVS and FQNEAQ. Trimming pared 5 bases from V and 2 bases from J, leaving 19 bases between. CDR3 DNA sequence: TGTGCCAGCAGCCCCGTGAGGCTTATTCGGGGCAATCAGCCCCAGCATTTT. It yields the protein CASSPVRLIRGNQPQHF.

This clone is classed as large. The genes are TRBV15 and TRBJ2-6; D gene ambiguous. V was pared by 0 bases and J by 13 bases, with 10 bases between. Per germline, CDR1 LNHNV and CDR2 YYDKDF (reference sequence). The CDR3 totals 13 residues. CDR3 nucleotides: TGTGCCACCAGCAGAGAGTCGTCACGGGTCCTGACTTTC. Amino acids: CATSRESSRVLTF.

This chain connects TRBV5-1 to TRBJ2-1, with D maybe TRBD1 (5 bases). The CDR3 loop spans 12 amino acids. Trimming removed 2 bases at V and 7 bases at J, with 7 bases between. The germline V gene encodes CDR1 SGHRS and CDR2 YFSETQ. The CDR3 DNA follows: TGCGCCAGCAGCTTTCAGGGAAATGAGCAGTTCTTC. Its protein is CASSFQGNEQFF.

The V call is TRBV6-5, the J call TRBJ2-2, with D possibly being TRBD1 (5 bases). The germline gives CDR1 MNHEY, CDR2 SVGAGI. This CDR3 has 14 residues. V dropped 5 bases and J dropped 2 bases, with 9 bases sitting between them. CDR3 DNA: TGTGCCAGCAGTAGGGGTCGTAACACCGGGGAGCTGTTTTTT. Its translation: CASSRGRNTGELFF.

This chain joins TRBV7-9 and TRBJ2-4, with TRBD1 matching over 9 bases. Germline CDR1 is SEHNR and CDR2 is FQNEAQ (reference sequence). The CDR3 has 16 amino acids. Trimming at V came to 3 bases and at J to 1 base, leaving 4 bases not matched to a gene. CDR3 amino acids: CASSFWTGVAKNIQYF. DNA for the CDR3: TGTGCCAGCAGCTTTTGGACAGGGGTGGCCAAAAACATTCAGTACTTC.

The chain couples TRBV5-1 to TRBJ2-4, with D perhaps matching TRBD1 (6 bases). The V end lost 5 bases, the J end lost 0 bases, and 15 bases lay between the germline ends. Germline V gene sequence: CDR1 SGHRS, CDR2 YFSETQ. The CDR3 spans 16 residues. CDR3 in DNA: TGCGCCAGCAGTCGGACAGAGATGGTAGCCAAAAACATTCAGTACTTC. It encodes CASSRTEMVAKNIQYF.

This clone showed up just a few times. The chain employs TRBV7-9 and TRBJ2-7, with D maybe TRBD2 (5 bases). The CDR3 sequence is 15 residues long. Germline assignment: CDR1 SEHNR and CDR2 FQNEAQ (reference sequence). Trimming left V 2 bases short and J 4 bases short, with 15 bases between. The CDR3 region is CASSLRSSRGYEQYF. CDR3 in DNA: TGTGCCAGCAGCTTAAGGTCGAGCCGAGGGTACGAGCAGTACTTC.

In its sample, this clone ranks as medium-sized (0.01 to 0.1%). The chain uses TRBV15 and TRBJ1-1; D ambiguous. Germline V gives CDR1 LNHNV, CDR2 YYDKDF (reference sequence). Deletions cut 4 bases from V and 1 base from J, with 7 bases between. The CDR3 contains 13 residues. The CDR3: CATSTQSNTEAFF. The CDR3 bases are TGTGCCACCAGCACACAGTCGAACACTGAAGCTTTCTTT.

The CDR3 DNA reads TGTGCCAGCAGTAAAGGGACAGTCCCTGGGAACACTGAAGCTTTCTTT. This codes for CASSKGTVPGNTEAFF. The V call is TRBV6-6, the J call TRBJ1-1; 7 nucleotides line up with TRBD1. The CDR3 sequence is 16 residues long. The germline V gene has CDR1 MNHNY and CDR2 SVGAGI (reference sequence). V shed 5 bases, J shed 1 base, and the junction held 10 bases outside the gene matches.

This CDR3 reads CASSLGLGGDNEQFF. CDR3 sequence (DNA): TGTGCCAGCAGCTTAGGGTTGGGAGGGGACAATGAGCAGTTCTTC. The V and J genes are TRBV7-9 and TRBJ2-1; 7 bases match TRBD2. V was pared by 1 base and J by 5 bases, with 5 bases of the junction left unmatched. Germline V gene lookup returns CDR1 SEHNR and CDR2 FQNEAQ (reference sequence). There are 15 residues in the CDR3.

The rearrangement links TRBV5-1 to TRBJ2-2, with a possible D match to TRBD1 (5 bases). Germline CDR1 and CDR2: SGHRS and YFSETQ. The V end was cut by 3 bases, the J end by 7 bases, with 19 bases between. The CDR3 loop spans 16 amino acids. This CDR3 is CASSSQGSGSGGELFF. The CDR3 region has the DNA TGCGCCAGCAGCTCCCAGGGAAGTGGATCGGGCGGGGAGCTGTTTTTT.

CDR3 region: CASSPITGNTEAFF. In DNA form, the CDR3 reads TGTGCCAGCAGCCCAATTACGGGGAACACTGAAGCTTTCTTT. The chain is built from TRBV7-9 and TRBJ1-1; no definite D call. This CDR3 region has 14 residues. The germline V and J ends were trimmed by 5 bases and 1 base, with 11 bases remaining between them. Germline CDR1 and CDR2: SEHNR and FQNEAQ (reference sequence).

This chain links TRBV29-1 with TRBJ1-1, with 10 bases aligning to TRBD1. The CDR3 has 13 residues. From germline, CDR1 is SQVTM and CDR2 ANQGSEA. Trimming at V came to 5 bases and at J to 2 bases, leaving 2 bases not matched to a gene. The CDR3 reads CSVWDRGNTEAFF. DNA for the CDR3: TGCAGCGTTTGGGACAGGGGAAACACTGAAGCTTTCTTT.

This chain links TRBV5-1 with TRBJ1-4; 8 bases fit TRBD1. Germline assignment: CDR1 SGHRS and CDR2 YFSETQ. The CDR3 extends over 14 amino acids. After removal of 4 bases from V and 7 bases from J, the junction contained 6 bases not matched to a gene. This CDR3 is CASSLRGPGEKLFF. CDR3 coding DNA: TGCGCCAGCAGCCTCAGGGGGCCTGGTGAAAAACTGTTTTTT.

This clone has just a few counts. The chain recombines TRBV7-6 with TRBJ2-1, with 14 bases that match TRBD2. The V and J ends lost 6 bases and 5 bases, in that order; junction bases with no gene match: 6. The CDR3 extends over 16 amino acids. Germline CDR1 and CDR2: SGHVS and FNYEAQ. The CDR3 spells CASSKGLAGGNNEQFF. The DNA of the CDR3 is TGTGCCAGCAGTAAAGGACTAGCGGGGGGAAACAATGAGCAGTTCTTC.

The V call is TRBV28, the J call TRBJ1-5; 8 bases agree with TRBD1. This CDR3 is built from 15 residues. The ends lost 5 bases at V and 0 bases at J; junction bases unmatched: 3. Germline V gene lookup returns CDR1 MDHEN and CDR2 SYDVKM. CDR3 DNA: TGTGCCAGCAGTGACAGGGGACTTAGCAATCAGCCCCAGCATTTT. Translated, it gives CASSDRGLSNQPQHF.

V is TRBV25-1 and J is TRBJ1-2; D possibly corresponds to TRBD1 (6 bases). Trimming took 6 bases from V and 2 from J, leaving 13 bases between them. The CDR3 covers 14 residues. Germline V gene data show CDR1 as MGHDK and CDR2 as SYGVNS. CDR3: CASRSLTGNYGYTF. Here the CDR3 DNA reads TGTGCCAGCAGGTCACTGACAGGCAACTATGGCTACACCTTC.

The chain carries TRBV5-1 and TRBJ1-2, with 7 bases that match TRBD1. The CDR3 covers 18 residues. Germline CDR1 SGHRS, CDR2 YFSETQ. J lost 2 bases, V lost 0 bases, and 13 bases had no gene match. The CDR3, as DNA: TGCGCCAGCAGCTTGGAAAAGACAGGGCCAGCGTTAAACTATGGCTACACCTTC. It encodes CASSLEKTGPALNYGYTF.

This chain joins TRBV10-3 and TRBJ1-2; D remains unclear. V dropped 4 bases and J dropped 2 bases, with 23 bases sitting between them. The CDR3 loop spans 18 amino acids. Germline CDR1 is ENHRY and CDR2 is SYGVKD. The CDR3 nucleotides are TGTGCCATCAGTGGGGAGGAGGCAGCCAACCTACTAAACTATGGCTACACCTTC. This sequence encodes CAISGEEAANLLNYGYTF.

The gene calls are TRBV10-1 and TRBJ2-7; D perhaps matches TRBD1 (6 bases). V was pared by 11 bases and J by 11 bases, with 16 bases between. The CDR3 loop spans 10 amino acids. Germline CDR1 is WNHNN and CDR2 is SYGVQD (reference sequence). The CDR3 reads CAARGPTEYF. The CDR3 DNA follows: TGCGCCGCCAGGGGACCTACCGAGTACTTC.

The V gene is TRBV19, the J gene TRBJ1-4, with a tentative D call TRBD1 (5 bases). The CDR3 consists of 14 residues. Germline assignment: CDR1 LNHDA and CDR2 SQIVND (reference sequence). The V gene lost 3 bases and the J gene lost 4 bases, with 9 bases spanning the gap. The CDR3 is CASSMGRFNEKLFF. The CDR3 DNA follows: TGTGCCAGTAGTATGGGGCGATTTAATGAAAAACTGTTTTTT.

The rearrangement joins TRBV5-1 to TRBJ1-3; 7 bases are shared with TRBD1. V lost 1 base, J lost 3 bases, and 10 bases stayed unmatched. Germline CDR1 is SGHRS and CDR2 is YFSETQ. The CDR3 spans 17 residues. CDR3 residues: CASSLSGDRRGGNTIYF. The CDR3 nucleotides are TGCGCCAGCAGCTTGAGCGGGGACAGACGGGGTGGAAACACCATATATTTT.

The rearrangement joins TRBV30 to TRBJ2-7; D gene uncertain. The V and J ends lost 5 bases and 0 bases respectively, with 11 bases between them. The germline V gene has CDR1 GTSNPN and CDR2 SVGIG (reference sequence). This CDR3 has 13 amino acids. CDR3 region: CAWGGGSSYEQYF. The CDR3 region has the DNA TGTGCCTGGGGCGGTGGGTCCTCCTACGAGCAGTACTTC.

CDR3 bases: TGCGCCAGCAGCCAAGATAGGGGGACAACGAACACCGGGGAGCTGTTTTTT. It encodes CASSQDRGTTNTGELFF. This chain joins TRBV4-1 and TRBJ2-2, with D tentatively TRBD1 (6 bases). With 0 bases removed from V and 0 bases from J, the gap between germline ends came to 11 bases. CDR3 length: 17 residues. Germline V gene data show CDR1 as MGHRA and CDR2 as YSYEKL.